This TCR beta chain was recovered during a study of cytomegalovirus exposure and HLA in healthy donors. The study's findings and limits: A later analysis associated 15,000 or so TCR beta sequences with HLA alleles at a 0.05 false discovery rate.

Comment on this clone: Its antigen is not known.

The PCR had 60 Vbeta and 13 Jbeta primers. The table came from immunoSEQ multiplex PCR; TCRdb's copy has only in-frame clones and leaves some out. The table records 110,000 to 150,000 clones, 79% of them present only once. V lost 0 bases, J lost 1 base, and 10 bases lay in between. The CDR3 is 15 amino acids. The germline CDR1 and CDR2 sequences are SGHTS and YDEGEE. Specimen: PBMCs. The receptor's source is a man between 18 and 29 years old in good health and CMV-seronegative. The V and J genes are TRBV5-8 and TRBJ2-5, with TRBD1 as a possible D gene (5 bases). CDR3 sequence reads: CASSLVTGAQETQYF. Here the CDR3 DNA reads TGTGCCAGCAGCTTGGTCACAGGCGCCCAAGAGACCCAGTACTTC. The whole variable domain, filled in from reference TRBV5-8 and TRBJ2-5, reads EAGVTQSPTHLIKTRGQQATLRCSPISGHTSVYWYQQALGLGLQFLLWYDEGEERNRGNFPPRFSGRQFPNYSSELNVNALELEDSALYLCASSLVTGAQETQYFGPGTRLLVL.